Sequencing of this TCR beta chain was carried out in a study of human T cells and chemical hapten exposure. TCRdb re-called the RACE reads with MiXCR, one entry per CDR3 protein. In the table there are approximately 370,000 distinct CDR3 sequences, around 5.5% of which are singletons. Findings and limits, study-wide: The number of TCRs over 1 in 1000 frequency stayed unchanged after DPC.

Time point denoted: pre-sensitization, week 0. The treatment was: therapeutic diphenylcyclopropenone sensitization with weekly scalp DPC. Drawing of blood took place ahead of applying each patch test. V was shortened by 7 bases and J by 0 bases, with 13 bases between the two germline ends. In germline, CDR1 is MNHNY, CDR2 SVGAGI (reference sequence). The CDR3 has 16 amino acids. This clonotype was seen only once. Its antigen is still unknown. The source material was whole blood, sampled in connection with sensitization to the hapten diphenylcyclopropenone (DPC). The genes are TRBV6-6 and TRBJ1-6, with a tentative D call TRBD1 (5 bases). The sequence came from a woman aged 18-29 years with alopecia areata. Some clones in this sample may be carry-over from other donors' samples. The CDR3 DNA follows: TGTGCCAGCATCTCGACAGTATTCTCCTATAATTCACCCCTCCACTTT. Translated: CASISTVFSYNSPLHF.